Here is one T cell receptor beta chain with its context. Its target is not known. V lost 3 bases and J lost 3, with 13 bases in between. Germline V gene lookup returns CDR1 SGHKS and CDR2 YYEKEE (reference sequence). The CDR3 covers 14 residues. The sample is drawn from a study of OX40 agonist ivuxolimab in advanced cancers. Autoimmune disease history or systemic immunosuppression barred patients. Blood samples were obtained at baseline, cycle 4 day 1, and cycle 7 day 1. The data were produced by immunoSEQ multiplex PCR, yet TCRdb's version contains in-frame clones alone and is incomplete. The table includes fewer than 80,000 clones, approximately 90% detected once. Study-level results: Average numbers of expanded clones were greater in CD8+ T cells than in CD4+.

Sequences were derived from CD4+ or CD8+ T cells sorted from blood, sampled in a trial of the OX40 agonist ivuxolimab. The chain is built from TRBV5-5 and TRBJ2-7; tentative D call: TRBD1 (6 bases). The sequence was obtained from an adult with an advanced solid tumor such as melanoma, head and neck, liver or kidney cancer. The CDR3 loop reads CASSSQGIGYEQYF. The CDR3 DNA sequence: TGTGCCAGCAGCTCACAGGGAATTGGCTACGAGCAGTACTTC.